Below, 3 T cell receptor beta chains from the same sample are listed, as sequenced in a study of blood T cell repertoires in COVID-19. Profiled with immunoSEQ multiplex PCR; TCRdb holds only in-frame clones, not every one. The sample holds 250,000 to 350,000 clones, 65% to 85% seen once. Sequencing used peripheral blood. The source of these receptors is a person aged 70 to 85 with COVID-19, enrolled during active disease.

The rearrangement joins TRBV4-3 to TRBJ2-1; 15 bases agree with TRBD2. Germline CDR1 LGHNA, CDR2 YSLEER. The CDR3 extends over 18 amino acids. V lost 2 bases to trimming and J lost 8 bases; unmatched junction nucleotides: 10. The CDR3, as DNA: TGCGCCAGCAGCCAATCTCCCGGGACTAGCGGGGGGAGGGATGAGCAGTTCTTC. Protein: CASSQSPGTSGGRDEQFF.

V usage is TRBV5-6 and J usage is TRBJ1-2; D uncertain. The CDR3 covers 14 residues. Germline-derived CDR1 and CDR2 are SGHDT and YYEEEE. V gave up 0 bases and J gave up 4 bases, with 10 bases separating them. Here the CDR3 DNA reads TGTGCCAGCAGCTTGGTACAGTACAGCTATGGCTACACCTTC. Translation gives CASSLVQYSYGYTF.

The chain uses TRBV10-2 and TRBJ2-1; D is possibly TRBD1 (6 bases). The CDR3 sequence is 15 residues long. The V end was cut by 3 bases, the J end by 4 bases, with 13 bases between. CDR1 and CDR2 from the germline V gene are WSHSY and SAAADI. As DNA, the CDR3 is TGCGCCAGCAGTGAAGTGGTAGGGGGATACAATGAGCAGTTCTTC. Amino acids: CASSEVVGGYNEQFF.